A single sample is the source of the 7 T cell receptor beta chains below, sequenced in a study of control samples from healthy donors and cancer patients. Repertoires were generated with immunoSEQ multiplex PCR, while TCRdb's copy carries only in-frame clones and drops some. This sample yields about 180,000 clones, of which about 91% are seen a single time; 2% to 2.5% belongs to the top ten. Sequencing was done on a sample of blood. These receptor sequences come from a woman in her thirties or forties in good health.

The chain's CDR3 is CASSLGGGAFF. The CDR3 DNA is TGTGCCAGCAGCTTAGGCGGGGGTGCTTTCTTT. This chain links TRBV7-9 with TRBJ1-1, with TRBD1 as a possible D gene (5 bases). Germline CDR1 and CDR2: SEHNR and FQNEAQ (reference sequence). This CDR3 region has 11 residues. Trimming stripped 1 base from V and 11 bases from J, with 8 bases between. Variable domain in full (rest from reference TRBV7-9 and TRBJ1-1): DTGVSQNPRHKITKRGQNVTFRCDPISEHNRLYWYRQTLGQGPEFLTYFQNEAQLEKSRLLSDRFSAERPKGSFSTLEIQRTEQGDSAMYLCASSLGGGAFFGQGTRLTVV.

This clone has only a few counts. The genes are TRBV5-1 and TRBJ1-4; D is unclear. This CDR3 contains 13 residues. Trimming removed 5 bases at V and 8 bases at J, with 13 bases between. Per germline, CDR1 SGHRS and CDR2 YFSETQ. The CDR3, as DNA: TGCGCCAGCAGTCCGGGTGTGGGCGAAAAACTGTTTTTT. Its protein is CASSPGVGEKLFF.

This chain connects TRBV2 to TRBJ1-2; 9 nucleotides match TRBD1. The V gene end was trimmed by 5 bases and the J gene end by 8 bases; junction bases not matched to a gene: 9. The CDR3 consists of 14 residues. Germline CDR1 is SNHLY and CDR2 is FYNNEI. Here the CDR3 reads CASSIGQGSWGYTF. CDR3 coding DNA: TGTGCCAGCAGTATCGGACAGGGGTCGTGGGGCTACACCTTC.

The sample holds one count of this clone. The sample has other DNA sequences that encode this CDR3 too. The J gene is TRBJ2-3, the V gene TRBV3-1 (or the pseudogene TRBV3-2), with D unclear. Trimming took 3 bases from V and 0 from J, leaving 7 bases between them. Germline CDR1 LGHDT, CDR2 YNNKEL (reference sequence). CDR3 size: 14 residues. CDR3 in amino acids: CASSQSGSTDTQYF. DNA of the CDR3: TGTGCCAGCAGCCAGTCAGGTAGCACAGATACGCAGTATTTT.

This clone was seen a single time. This rearrangement joins TRBV10-2 to TRBJ2-1; 7 nucleotides align to TRBD2. CDR3 length: 15 amino acids. The V and J ends lost 0 bases and 1 base, in that order; junction bases with no gene match: 0. Germline loops: CDR1 WSHSY, CDR2 SAAADI. The CDR3 spells CASSESGGSYNEQFF. The CDR3 coding sequence is TGCGCCAGCAGTGAGTCGGGGGGGTCCTACAATGAGCAGTTCTTC.

The chain uses TRBV3-1 (or the pseudogene TRBV3-2) and TRBJ2-7; 7 bases line up with TRBD1. The CDR3 is 15 amino acids. V dropped 3 bases and J dropped 3; count of bases not matched to a gene: 8. CDR1 is LGHDT and CDR2 is YNNKEL in the germline V gene (reference sequence). CDR3 DNA: TGTGCCAGCAGCCAGTTTATACCAGGGGGCTACGAGCAGTACTTC. This sequence encodes CASSQFIPGGYEQYF.

The chain joins TRBV29-1 to TRBJ2-3; D is unresolved. From germline, CDR1 is SQVTM and CDR2 ANQGSEA. Trimming removed 2 bases at V and 0 bases at J, with 9 bases between. The CDR3 consists of 14 residues. The CDR3 sequence: CSVEPAPSTDTQYF. CDR3 bases: TGCAGCGTTGAACCTGCCCCTAGCACAGATACGCAGTATTTT.